This T cell receptor beta chain was obtained from a study of cytomegalovirus exposure and HLA in healthy donors. Across the whole study: HLA-typed donors were the source of about 85 million unique TCRs, which an early data release held.

Trimming removed 1 base at V and 1 base at J, with 7 bases between. Germline V gene lookup returns CDR1 MGHDK and CDR2 SYGVNS. This CDR3 has 14 residues. PCR was performed using 60 Vbeta and 13 Jbeta primers. Using immunoSEQ multiplex PCR, the repertoire was profiled, and TCRdb retains in-frame clones only, with some absent. The sample yields over 50,000 clones, approximately 64% seen once. General observations from the study: What a later analysis reportedly showed was that an Asian-associated ancestry cluster had fewer N-insertions than the approximately 700-donor mean. TCR beta V segments were, for the most part, productive about 87% or about 30% of the time in an earlier analysis. Listed as cytomegalovirus-associated were 150 to 200 TCR beta chains.

The sample holds a few counts of this clone. Antigen unknown. The sample comprised PBMCs. The V and J genes are TRBV25-1 and TRBJ1-1; D unresolved. This receptor was taken from a man aged 35 to 55 in good health and CMV-seropositive. The CDR3 bases are TGTGCCAGCAGTGAATCCAGAAAGAACACTGAAGCTTTCTTT. It specifies CASSESRKNTEAFF.